The next 22 T cell receptor beta chains were all read from a single sample in a study of cytomegalovirus exposure and HLA in healthy donors. The primer mix had 60 Vbeta and 13 Jbeta primers. Assay used: immunoSEQ multiplex PCR; TCRdb lists only in-frame clones, some missing. This table has approximately 110,000 clones, about 68% appearing once. Material: PBMCs. All receptors derive from a woman aged 40 to 49 in good health and CMV-seropositive.

The V gene is TRBV2, the J gene TRBJ2-7, with TRBD2 matching 8 bases. J lost 0 bases, V lost 4 bases, and 11 bases had no gene match. Germline lookup yields CDR1 SNHLY and CDR2 FYNNEI. The CDR3 extends over 17 amino acids. The CDR3 sequence: CASSVPLAGGRSYEQYF. The DNA of the CDR3 is TGTGCCAGCAGTGTACCCCTAGCGGGTGGCCGCTCCTACGAGCAGTACTTC.

V gene TRBV5-6 combines with J gene TRBJ2-7; 7 nucleotides line up with TRBD1. The CDR3 length is 11 residues. Germline CDR1 SGHDT, CDR2 YYEEEE. The trim removed 4 bases at V and 6 bases at J, leaving 1 base unmatched. CDR3 residues: CASSNRGEQYF. The CDR3 DNA follows: TGTGCCAGCAGCAACAGGGGCGAGCAGTACTTC.

CDR3 DNA: TGTGCCTGGAGTCCGGGGGACTATGGCTACACCTTC. Encoded protein: CAWSPGDYGYTF. V gene TRBV30 combines with J gene TRBJ1-2; D may be TRBD1 (5 bases). Germline-derived CDR1 and CDR2 are GTSNPN and SVGIG (reference sequence). The CDR3 has 12 amino acids. The ends were cut back, 2 bases at V and 3 bases at J, with 7 bases in the middle. The whole variable domain, remainder taken from reference TRBV30 and TRBJ1-2, is SQTIHQWPATLVQPVGSPLSLECTVEGTSNPNLYWYRQAAGRGLQLLFYSVGIGQISSEVPQNLSASRPQDRQFILSSKKLLLSDSGFYLCAWSPGDYGYTFGSGTRLTVV.

The rearrangement links TRBV18 to TRBJ2-3; TRBD2 matches 15 bases. With 6 bases clipped from V and 6 bases from J, the junction kept 7 bases outside the gene matches. This CDR3 has 16 residues. Germline values: CDR1 KGHSH, CDR2 LQKENI. The CDR3 here is CASSWTSGGAKDTQYF. CDR3 coding DNA: TGTGCCAGCTCGTGGACTAGCGGGGGGGCAAAGGATACGCAGTATTTT.

This chain joins TRBV9 and TRBJ2-2; D uncertain. Between the trimmed V and J ends, which lost 3 bases and 1 base, there was a span of 7 bases. Looked up from germline, CDR1 is SGDLS and CDR2 is YYNGEE. The CDR3 spans 14 residues. CDR3 sequence (DNA): TGTGCCAGCAGCGCCCGACAGAACACCGGGGAGCTGTTTTTT. Encoded protein: CASSARQNTGELFF.

This clone was counted ten times or more. The chain carries TRBV2 and TRBJ1-1; no clear D gene. Trimming stripped 7 bases from V and 6 bases from J, with 6 bases between. This CDR3 has 10 amino acids. In germline, CDR1 is SNHLY, CDR2 FYNNEI. CDR3 sequence reads: CASIPSEAFF. The CDR3 coding sequence is TGTGCCAGCATCCCCTCTGAAGCTTTCTTT.

The chain uses TRBV18 and TRBJ2-7; 9 nucleotides align to TRBD2. The CDR3 runs 17 residues. The germline V gene has CDR1 KGHSH and CDR2 LQKENI. The V gene end was trimmed by 3 bases and the J gene end by 1 base; junction bases not matched to a gene: 10. CDR3 DNA sequence: TGTGCCAGCTCACCCACACAAGCGGGAGGAAAGTCCTACGAGCAGTACTTC. Its translation is CASSPTQAGGKSYEQYF.

This clone appeared a few times. J is TRBJ1-2 and V is TRBV14; no firm D call. The V gene lost 5 bases and the J gene lost 2 bases, with 15 bases spanning the gap. The CDR3 loop spans 15 amino acids. The germline V gene has CDR1 SGHDN and CDR2 FVKESK. Here the CDR3 reads CASSKLERVNYGYTF. Written as DNA, the CDR3 is TGTGCCAGCAGCAAACTGGAGCGGGTAAACTATGGCTACACCTTC.

This clone was seen only a few times. The J gene is TRBJ1-4, the V gene TRBV7-9; D gene uncertain. Germline CDR1 and CDR2: SEHNR and FQNEAQ (reference sequence). The CDR3 spans 12 residues. The V end was cut by 5 bases, the J end by 8 bases, with 9 bases between. CDR3 loop: CASSQVPEKLFF. The CDR3 bases are TGTGCCAGCAGCCAGGTCCCCGAAAAACTGTTTTTT.

The chain uses TRBV29-1 and TRBJ1-1; a possible D gene is TRBD1 (6 bases). Trimming shortened V by 6 bases and J by 0 bases, and 11 bases separated the two germline ends. The CDR3 has 13 amino acids. Germline V gene sequence: CDR1 SQVTM, CDR2 ANQGSEA. The DNA of the CDR3 is TGCAGCGTGGCGACAGGCCTGAACACTGAAGCTTTCTTT. Translation gives CSVATGLNTEAFF.

J is TRBJ1-1 and V is TRBV6-5, with 7 bases lining up with TRBD1. V lost 6 bases, J lost 2 bases, and 3 bases stayed unmatched. The CDR3 covers 13 residues. In germline, CDR1 is MNHEY, CDR2 SVGAGI. DNA for the CDR3: TGTGCCAGCAGAGGGACAGATAACACTGAAGCTTTCTTT. This gives the protein CASRGTDNTEAFF.

This clone was detected only a few times. This chain connects TRBV7-9 to TRBJ2-7, with D perhaps TRBD1 (6 bases). Between the trimmed V and J ends, which lost 5 bases and 5 bases, there was a span of 16 bases. Germline V gives CDR1 SEHNR, CDR2 FQNEAQ (reference sequence). The CDR3 runs to 14 residues. The CDR3 bases are TGTGCCAGCAGCCACATTCAGGGGAGCCACGAGCAGTACTTC. Translating gives CASSHIQGSHEQYF. Based on the CDR3 plus reference TRBV7-9 and TRBJ2-7, the full variable domain is DTGVSQNPRHKITKRGQNVTFRCDPISEHNRLYWYRQTLGQGPEFLTYFQNEAQLEKSRLLSDRFSAERPKGSFSTLEIQRTEQGDSAMYLCASSHIQGSHEQYFGPGTRLTVT.

This chain uses TRBV7-9 with TRBJ1-2, with D unresolved. The V gene lost 5 bases and the J gene lost 3 bases, with 16 bases spanning the gap. The germline CDR1 and CDR2 sequences are SEHNR and FQNEAQ (reference sequence). The CDR3 has 15 amino acids. The CDR3 DNA is TGTGCCAGCAGCCCTCGGGGTCCAGCTGACTATGGCTACACCTTC. Translating it yields CASSPRGPADYGYTF.

Note on this clone: Here the CDR3 omits its conserved ending phenylalanine or tryptophan, so a read error is the likely source. This rearrangement joins TRBV28 to TRBJ2-7; D is perhaps TRBD2 (6 bases). Germline V gives CDR1 MDHEN, CDR2 SYDVKM. The CDR3 sequence is 14 residues long. V was trimmed by 4 bases and J by 1 base, leaving 11 bases between them. The CDR3 DNA sequence: TGTGCCAGCAGTTCCCCGGGACTGTCCTACGAGCAGTACCTC. Encoded protein: CASSSPGLSYEQYL.

The chain is built from TRBV2 and TRBJ1-5; 7 bases are shared with TRBD1. V lost 3 bases to trimming and J lost 3 bases; unmatched junction nucleotides: 5. This CDR3 spans 15 amino acids. Per germline, CDR1 SNHLY and CDR2 FYNNEI. Here the CDR3 reads CASSERQGVNQPQHF. The CDR3 DNA is TGTGCCAGCAGTGAGCGGCAGGGGGTCAATCAGCCCCAGCATTTT.

The V call is TRBV10-3, the J call TRBJ1-3; 11 bases map to TRBD1. Germline trimming cut 2 bases from V and 2 bases from J; bases unmatched to any gene: 2. Looked up from germline, CDR1 is ENHRY and CDR2 is SYGVKD. CDR3 length: 16 residues. CDR3 sequence (DNA): TGTGCCATCAGTGAGGGGGACAGGGGGGCTGGAAACACCATATATTTT. As protein: CAISEGDRGAGNTIYF.

This clone showed up just a few times. The chain joins TRBV7-2 to TRBJ1-2; TRBD1 might be the D (5 bases). CDR1 is SGHTA, CDR2 FQGNSA, per germline. Trimming removed 8 bases from V and 4 bases from J, with 20 bases in between. This CDR3 region has 15 residues. Here the CDR3 DNA reads TGTGCCAGCGCTATCAACACCGGGACTTTCTATGGCTACACCTTC. Its protein product is CASAINTGTFYGYTF.

The chain has TRBV7-2 and TRBJ1-2; 7 nucleotides line up with TRBD1. The CDR3 has 12 residues. Per germline, CDR1 SGHTA and CDR2 FQGNSA. The J segment lost 8 bases and the V segment lost 7 bases, leaving 7 bases of the junction unmatched. The CDR3 here is CASKERGGGYTF. As DNA, the CDR3 is TGTGCCAGCAAGGAAAGAGGGGGCGGCTACACCTTC.

The rearrangement uses TRBV27 and TRBJ2-7, with 12 nucleotides matching TRBD1. Trimming cost V 4 bases and J 2 bases; bases outside gene matches: 0. This CDR3 is 14 amino acids long. Germline V lookup: CDR1 MNHEY, CDR2 SMNVEV (reference sequence). In nucleotides, the CDR3 is TGTGCCAGCAGTTGGGACAGGGGGCCCTACGAGCAGTACTTC. Residues: CASSWDRGPYEQYF.

The chain recombines TRBV9 with TRBJ1-1; 8 bases align to TRBD1. Trimming cost V 8 bases and J 0 bases; bases outside gene matches: 6. The CDR3 covers 14 residues. Germline CDR1 and CDR2: SGDLS and YYNGEE. The DNA of the CDR3 is TGTGCCAGTGGGACAGGAGATATGAACACTGAAGCTTTCTTT. Amino acid sequence: CASGTGDMNTEAFF.

This chain connects TRBV7-9 to TRBJ1-6; 7 bases are a match to TRBD1. CDR3 size: 16 residues. Germline V gene lookup returns CDR1 SEHNR and CDR2 FQNEAQ (reference sequence). The junction had 4 bases not matched to a gene; V was cut back by 0 bases and J by 5 bases. CDR3 loop: CASSLARTGDNSPLHF. The DNA for the CDR3 is TGTGCCAGCAGCTTAGCTAGGACAGGAGATAATTCACCCCTCCACTTT.

The rearrangement links TRBV30 to TRBJ2-3; D possibly corresponds to TRBD1 (7 bases). Trimming stripped 3 bases from V and 3 bases from J, with 16 bases between. CDR1 is GTSNPN and CDR2 is SVGIG in the germline V gene (reference sequence). This CDR3 is 15 amino acids long. DNA of the CDR3: TGTGCCTGGAGGGCCGGGACAGCGGGTACAGATACGCAGTATTTT. Protein product: CAWRAGTAGTDTQYF.